The present entry profiles one T cell receptor beta chain with its context. Its antigen is not known. This entry comes from a study of T cells after posttransplantation cyclophosphamide. The study's findings and limits: TRB overlap between skin or GI tissue T cells and blood was limited. Recipient CMV seropositivity and CMV reactivation strongly tracked TRB clonality.

Measured with immunoSEQ multiplex PCR; TCRdb has only the in-frame clones, and not every one. Among roughly 20,000 clones listed, roughly 98% were seen once. Germline-derived CDR1 and CDR2 are SGHRS and YFSETQ. The CDR3 covers 13 residues. Trimming cost V 1 base and J 1 base, with 5 bases left between them. This clonotype was obtained from a man aged 35 to 55 in good health, CMV-negative, and a related stem cell transplant donor. The chain links TRBV5-1 to TRBJ1-1; D is undetermined. The sequenced sample consisted of naive CD8+ T cells sorted from PBMCs. In DNA, the CDR3 is TGCGCCAGCAGCTTGAACAAGAACACTGAAGCTTTCTTT. Translation gives CASSLNKNTEAFF.